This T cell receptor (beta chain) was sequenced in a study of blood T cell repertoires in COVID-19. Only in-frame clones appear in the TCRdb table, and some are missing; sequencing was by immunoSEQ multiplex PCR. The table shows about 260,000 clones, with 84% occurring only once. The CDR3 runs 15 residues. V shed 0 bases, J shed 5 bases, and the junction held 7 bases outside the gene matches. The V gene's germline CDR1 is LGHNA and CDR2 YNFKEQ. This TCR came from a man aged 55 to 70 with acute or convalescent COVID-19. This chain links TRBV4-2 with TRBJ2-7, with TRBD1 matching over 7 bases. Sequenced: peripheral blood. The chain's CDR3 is CASSQDPQGSNEQYF. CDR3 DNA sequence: TGTGCCAGCAGCCAAGATCCACAGGGGTCGAACGAGCAGTACTTC.